These 28 T cell receptor beta chains were sequenced from one sample in a study of blood T cell repertoires in COVID-19. The method was immunoSEQ multiplex PCR; TCRdb's version includes in-frame clones alone and lacks a portion of them. Among 200,000 to 250,000 clones, around three quarters were seen once, and the ten largest hold about 5.5%. The material sequenced was peripheral blood. The receptors originated from a woman aged 70-85 years with acute or convalescent COVID-19.

This clone was detected only a few times. The CDR3 sequence: CSVQGAINQPQHF. The CDR3 nucleotides are TGCAGCGTACAGGGGGCGATCAATCAGCCCCAGCATTTT. The chain is built from TRBV29-1 and TRBJ1-5; 9 bases fit TRBD1. Germline loops: CDR1 SQVTM, CDR2 ANQGSEA. V was pared by 6 bases and J by 3 bases, with 3 bases of the junction left unmatched. The CDR3 consists of 13 residues.

This chain joins TRBV7-8 and TRBJ2-5; 9 nucleotides match TRBD2. The CDR3 consists of 15 residues. The V gene end was trimmed by 1 base and the J gene end by 4 bases; junction bases not matched to a gene: 4. CDR1 is SGHVS and CDR2 is FQNEAQ in the germline V gene. CDR3: CASSLEAGGGETQYF. CDR3 nucleotide sequence: TGTGCCAGCAGCTTAGAAGCGGGAGGTGGAGAGACCCAGTACTTC.

The chain links TRBV5-5 to TRBJ2-1, with D possibly matching TRBD1 (5 bases). V gave up 4 bases and J gave up 1 base, with 6 bases separating them. CDR1 SGHKS and CDR2 YYEKEE come from the germline V gene (reference sequence). The CDR3 consists of 13 residues. The CDR3 is CASSKGSYNEQFF. The CDR3 DNA sequence: TGTGCCAGCAGCAAGGGGTCCTACAATGAGCAGTTCTTC.

The rearrangement joins TRBV7-9 to TRBJ2-1; tentative D call: TRBD2 (6 bases). Trimming shortened V by 1 base and J by 0 bases, and 19 bases separated the two germline ends. From germline, CDR1 is SEHNR and CDR2 FQNEAQ (reference sequence). This CDR3 comprises 19 residues. CDR3 amino acids: CASSLVGRVGRSSYNEQFF. CDR3 DNA: TGTGCCAGCAGCTTAGTCGGGAGAGTCGGTAGGAGCTCCTACAATGAGCAGTTCTTC.

The chain employs TRBV4-2 and TRBJ2-1; 14 bases fit TRBD2. CDR3 length: 16 amino acids. The V segment lost 2 bases and the J segment 6 bases; nucleotides outside the gene matches: 3. Germline V gene lookup returns CDR1 LGHNA and CDR2 YNFKEQ. The CDR3 sequence: CASSQQTSGGGNEQFF. Written as DNA, the CDR3 is TGTGCCAGCAGCCAACAGACTAGCGGGGGGGGCAATGAGCAGTTCTTC.

The V gene is TRBV3-1 (or the pseudogene TRBV3-2), the J gene TRBJ2-2; 7 bases are a match to TRBD1. Germline V gene lookup returns CDR1 LGHDT and CDR2 YNNKEL (reference sequence). Trimming at V came to 6 bases and at J to 1 base, leaving 2 bases not matched to a gene. CDR3 length: 14 amino acids. The CDR3 sequence: CASRWDRNTGELFF. The CDR3 coding sequence is TGTGCCAGCAGGTGGGACAGGAACACCGGGGAGCTGTTTTTT.

This clone was picked up a small number of times. The chain joins TRBV4-1 to TRBJ1-4; TRBD1 might be the D (5 bases). CDR3 length: 15 amino acids. CDR1 is MGHRA and CDR2 is YSYEKL in the germline V gene. V lost 4 bases to trimming and J lost 5 bases, with 14 bases between them. The DNA for the CDR3 is TGCGCCAGCAGCCCCCCCGGCAGGGCAAATGAAAAACTGTTTTTT. Its protein product is CASSPPGRANEKLFF.

V and J are TRBV18 and TRBJ1-2, with unresolved D. Germline V gene lookup returns CDR1 KGHSH and CDR2 LQKENI. The CDR3 extends over 14 amino acids. Trimming took off 0 bases at V and 5 bases at J, with 10 bases between the two ends. This CDR3 is CASSPPADLYGYTF. In DNA, the CDR3 is TGTGCCAGCTCACCACCGGCAGACTTATATGGCTACACCTTC. Supplemented by reference TRBV18 and TRBJ1-2, the full variable domain reads NAGVMQNPRHLVRRRGQEARLRCSPMKGHSHVYWYRQLPEEGLKFMVYLQKENIIDESGMPKERFSAEFPKEGPSILRIQQVVRGDSAAYFCASSPPADLYGYTFGSGTRLTVV.

The chain carries TRBV6-5 and TRBJ1-1; perhaps TRBD1 as D (6 bases). V was pared by 7 bases and J by 2 bases, with 11 bases between. From germline, CDR1 is MNHEY and CDR2 SVGAGI. The CDR3 is 13 residues long. DNA for the CDR3: TGTGCCAGCAAATTGGGGGCCAACACTGAAGCTTTCTTT. Its translation: CASKLGANTEAFF.

The table lists this clone with a count of one. The genes are TRBV4-2 and TRBJ1-1; D is undetermined. The germline CDR1 and CDR2 sequences are LGHNA and YNFKEQ. The CDR3 length is 13 residues. Between the trimmed V and J ends, which lost 0 bases and 0 bases, there was a span of 2 bases. DNA for the CDR3: TGTGCCAGCAGCCAAGATATGAACACTGAAGCTTTCTTT. Translation: CASSQDMNTEAFF.

V and J are TRBV5-8 and TRBJ2-5; 14 positions match TRBD2. Losses at the gene ends were 5 bases for V and 5 bases for J; bases not matched to a gene: 11. The CDR3 contains 17 residues. Germline CDR1 and CDR2: SGHTS and YDEGEE. The CDR3 loop reads CASRSGLAGVGGETQYF. For the CDR3, the DNA is TGTGCCAGCAGATCGGGACTAGCGGGAGTGGGGGGTGAGACCCAGTACTTC.

V gene TRBV5-1 combines with J gene TRBJ2-2; 11 bases fit TRBD1. The CDR3 has 17 residues. The V gene's germline CDR1 is SGHRS and CDR2 YFSETQ. V lost 1 base, J lost 5 bases, and 7 bases stayed unmatched. CDR3 region: CASSLTRTGGGTGELFF. CDR3 coding DNA: TGCGCCAGCAGCTTGACGAGGACAGGGGGCGGAACCGGGGAGCTGTTTTTT.

The chain is built from TRBV5-1 and TRBJ2-7; no firm D call. Trimming removed 0 bases from V and 1 base from J, with 8 bases in between. Germline assignment: CDR1 SGHRS and CDR2 YFSETQ. The length of the CDR3 is 14 residues. The CDR3 here is CASSLDSDSYEQYF. CDR3 in DNA: TGCGCCAGCAGCTTGGATAGTGATTCCTACGAGCAGTACTTC.

The J gene is TRBJ2-7, the V gene TRBV2, with D possibly TRBD1 on 6 matching bases. The CDR3 spans 13 residues. Germline CDR1 is SNHLY and CDR2 is FYNNEI. V was pared by 8 bases and J by 3 bases, with 14 bases between. The CDR3 nucleotides are TGTGCCAGCTTGGCGGACAGATACTACGAGCAGTACTTC. Translated, it gives CASLADRYYEQYF.

The chain is built from TRBV6-5 and TRBJ2-7; weak D call: TRBD1 (6 bases). The germline CDR1 and CDR2 sequences are MNHEY and SVGAGI. There are 14 residues in the CDR3. V was cut by 5 bases and J by 2 bases, with 13 bases left in between. In DNA form, the CDR3 reads TGTGCCAGCAGTCGTACAGGGCGACCCTACGAGCAGTACTTC. Translation gives CASSRTGRPYEQYF.

The chain links TRBV11-2 to TRBJ2-1; 9 bases fit TRBD2. This CDR3 spans 18 amino acids. With 4 bases clipped from V and 0 bases from J, the junction kept 10 bases outside the gene matches. Germline CDR1 is SGHAT and CDR2 is FQNNGV. CDR3 DNA: TGTGCCAGCAGCTCCTCGGCGGGAGGGGTAAGCTCCTACAATGAGCAGTTCTTC. It yields the protein CASSSSAGGVSSYNEQFF.

The chain uses TRBV27 and TRBJ2-1; perhaps TRBD2 as D (5 bases). Per the germline V gene, CDR1 is MNHEY and CDR2 is SMNVEV (reference sequence). Trimming removed 2 bases from V and 2 bases from J, with 22 bases in between. CDR3 length equals 19 residues. CDR3 DNA sequence: TGTGCCAGCAGTTTAACGGTCCAAGCGTGGAGTAGCGCCTACAATGAGCAGTTCTTC. This encodes CASSLTVQAWSSAYNEQFF.

This clone was counted between two and nine times. The rearrangement links TRBV5-5 to TRBJ1-1, with TRBD1 identical over 8 bases. Germline lookup yields CDR1 SGHKS and CDR2 YYEKEE (reference sequence). The CDR3 covers 15 residues. V trimming: 7 bases; J trimming: 4 bases; junction bases outside the gene matches: 12. The CDR3 sequence: CASFRLGQGTTEAFF. The CDR3 DNA reads as TGTGCCAGCTTCCGATTAGGACAGGGTACCACTGAAGCTTTCTTT.

The rearrangement joins TRBV25-1 to TRBJ2-7; 7 bases map to TRBD2. Germline trimming cut 2 bases from V and 2 bases from J; bases unmatched to any gene: 12. The CDR3 contains 17 residues. Germline assignment: CDR1 MGHDK and CDR2 SYGVNS. Here the CDR3 reads CASSEGPEPGGPYEQYF. In DNA form, the CDR3 reads TGTGCCAGCAGTGAAGGTCCGGAACCGGGAGGACCCTACGAGCAGTACTTC.

The rearrangement links TRBV24-1 to TRBJ2-7, with D maybe TRBD1 (5 bases). Trimming cost V 3 bases and J 3 bases, with 5 bases left between them. CDR1 is KGHDR and CDR2 is SFDVKD in the germline V gene. This CDR3 has 12 amino acids. CDR3 bases: TGTGCCACCAGTGATCAGGGCTACGAGCAGTACTTC. The encoded protein is CATSDQGYEQYF.

This clone has more than one count but fewer than ten. The genes are TRBV19 and TRBJ2-7, with D maybe TRBD1 (6 bases). Germline CDR1 reads LNHDA; CDR2 reads SQIVND (reference sequence). V gave up 1 base and J gave up 3 bases, with 7 bases separating them. The CDR3 totals 13 residues. The CDR3 DNA reads as TGTGCCAGTAGTATAGCCAGGGGCTACGAGCAGTACTTC. This codes for CASSIARGYEQYF.

The V gene is TRBV5-1, the J gene TRBJ2-1; TRBD2 matches at 10 bases. The CDR3 covers 17 residues. With V trimmed by 2 bases and J by 8 bases, 13 bases remained unmatched. Germline V CDR1 and CDR2: SGHRS, YFSETQ. For the CDR3, the DNA is TGCGCCAGCAGCTTTGAGCCTAGCGGGGGCCAGGGGGATGAGCAGTTCTTC. It codes for CASSFEPSGGQGDEQFF. The full variable domain, rest sourced from reference TRBV5-1 and TRBJ2-1, is KAGVTQTPRYLIKTRGQQVTLSCSPISGHRSVSWYQQTPGQGLQFLFEYFSETQRNKGNFPGRFSGRQFSNSRSEMNVSTLELGDSALYLCASSFEPSGGQGDEQFFGPGTRLTVL.

The J gene is TRBJ2-3, the V gene TRBV19; tentative D call: TRBD1 (5 bases). CDR1 and CDR2 from the germline V gene are LNHDA and SQIVND (reference sequence). There are 13 residues in the CDR3. The V and J ends lost 5 bases and 4 bases respectively, with 10 bases between them. The CDR3 region is CASSLAGPDTQYF. In DNA form, the CDR3 reads TGTGCCAGTAGTTTGGCAGGGCCAGATACGCAGTATTTT.

The chain joins TRBV18 to TRBJ2-7, with TRBD1 matching 12 bases. V was clipped by 4 bases and J by 5 bases; unmatched bases: 6. CDR1 is KGHSH and CDR2 is LQKENI in the germline V gene. The CDR3 consists of 15 residues. CDR3 loop: CASSRPGQGAHEQYF. The CDR3 region has the DNA TGTGCCAGCTCACGACCGGGACAGGGGGCCCACGAGCAGTACTTC.

This clone was counted a single time. The V gene is TRBV6-5, the J gene TRBJ1-2; D is uncertain. The germline CDR1 and CDR2 sequences are MNHEY and SVGAGI. The length of the CDR3 is 11 residues. V lost 9 bases and J lost 6, with 11 bases in between. CDR3 in amino acids: CASTSGNGYTF. CDR3 DNA: TGTGCCAGTACCTCGGGTAATGGCTACACCTTC.

The sample holds a few counts of this clone. V usage is TRBV12-3 or TRBV12-4 and J usage is TRBJ1-2; no clear D. The CDR3 is made up of 12 amino acids. V was trimmed by 1 base and J by 11 bases, leaving 11 bases between them. The CDR3 nucleotides read TGTGCCAGCAGTTTAGATTTAAGGACTTACACCTTC. Translating gives CASSLDLRTYTF.

This chain links TRBV3-1 (or the pseudogene TRBV3-2) with TRBJ1-1; 8 bases map to TRBD1. The CDR3 is 16 residues long. With V trimmed by 4 bases and J by 1 base, 8 bases remained unmatched. The germline V gene encodes CDR1 LGHDT and CDR2 YNNKEL (reference sequence). Written as DNA, the CDR3 is TGTGCCAGCAGCCCTGACAGGGGCCGGACGAACACTGAAGCTTTCTTT. It encodes CASSPDRGRTNTEAFF.

CDR3 bases: TGTGCCAGCAGCCAAGTAGCGGGGGGCCCAGGCGAGCAGTACTTC. As protein: CASSQVAGGPGEQYF. The rearrangement joins TRBV4-2 to TRBJ2-7; 10 positions agree with TRBD2. The CDR3 extends over 15 amino acids. V lost 1 base and J lost 6; bases outside the gene matches: 6. From germline, CDR1 is LGHNA and CDR2 YNFKEQ.